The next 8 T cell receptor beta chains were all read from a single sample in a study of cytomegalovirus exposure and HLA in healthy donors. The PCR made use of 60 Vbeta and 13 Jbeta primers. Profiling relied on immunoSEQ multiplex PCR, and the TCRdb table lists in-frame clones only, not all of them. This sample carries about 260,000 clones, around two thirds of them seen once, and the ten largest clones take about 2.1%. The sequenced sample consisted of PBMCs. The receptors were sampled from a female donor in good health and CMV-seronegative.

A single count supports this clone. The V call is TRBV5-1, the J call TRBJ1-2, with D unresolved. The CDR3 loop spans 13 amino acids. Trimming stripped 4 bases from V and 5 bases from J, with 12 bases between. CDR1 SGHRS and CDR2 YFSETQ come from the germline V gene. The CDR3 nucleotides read TGCGCCAGCAGCCCTGGCAGAAATTATGGCTACACCTTC. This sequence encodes CASSPGRNYGYTF. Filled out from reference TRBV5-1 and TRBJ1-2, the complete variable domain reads KAGVTQTPRYLIKTRGQQVTLSCSPISGHRSVSWYQQTPGQGLQFLFEYFSETQRNKGNFPGRFSGRQFSNSRSEMNVSTLELGDSALYLCASSPGRNYGYTFGSGTRLTVV.

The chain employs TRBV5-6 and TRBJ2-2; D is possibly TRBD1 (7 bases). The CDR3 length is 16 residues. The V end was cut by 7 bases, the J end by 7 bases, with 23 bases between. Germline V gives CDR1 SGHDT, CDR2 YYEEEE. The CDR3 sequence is CASSPRGAEAFGELFF. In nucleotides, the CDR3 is TGTGCCAGCTCACCCAGGGGGGCGGAGGCATTCGGGGAGCTGTTTTTT.

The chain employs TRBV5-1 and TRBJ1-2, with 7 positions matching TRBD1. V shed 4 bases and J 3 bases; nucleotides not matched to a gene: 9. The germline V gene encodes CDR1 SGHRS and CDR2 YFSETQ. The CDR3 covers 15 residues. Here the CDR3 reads CASSLTGDQDYGYTF. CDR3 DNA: TGCGCCAGCAGCCTCACAGGGGACCAAGACTATGGCTACACCTTC. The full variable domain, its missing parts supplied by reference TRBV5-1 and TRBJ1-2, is KAGVTQTPRYLIKTRGQQVTLSCSPISGHRSVSWYQQTPGQGLQFLFEYFSETQRNKGNFPGRFSGRQFSNSRSEMNVSTLELGDSALYLCASSLTGDQDYGYTFGSGTRLTVV.

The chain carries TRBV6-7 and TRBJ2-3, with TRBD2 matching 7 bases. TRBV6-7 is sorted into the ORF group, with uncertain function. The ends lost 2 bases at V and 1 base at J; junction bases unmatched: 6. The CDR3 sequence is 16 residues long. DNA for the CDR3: TGTGCCAGCAGTTACACTAGCGACTGCCGCACAGATACGCAGTATTTT. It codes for CASSYTSDCRTDTQYF.

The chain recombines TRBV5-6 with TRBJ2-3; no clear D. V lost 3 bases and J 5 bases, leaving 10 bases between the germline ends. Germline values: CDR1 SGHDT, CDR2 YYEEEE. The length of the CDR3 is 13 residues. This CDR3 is CASSSTTGDTQYF. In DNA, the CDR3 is TGTGCCAGCAGCTCAACTACTGGAGATACGCAGTATTTT.

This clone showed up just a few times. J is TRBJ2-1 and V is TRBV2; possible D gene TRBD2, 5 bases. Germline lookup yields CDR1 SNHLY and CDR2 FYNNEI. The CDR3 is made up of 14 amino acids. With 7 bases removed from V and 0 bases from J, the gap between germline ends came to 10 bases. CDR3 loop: CASKVSGSYNEQFF. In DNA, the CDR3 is TGTGCCAGCAAAGTAAGCGGCTCCTACAATGAGCAGTTCTTC.

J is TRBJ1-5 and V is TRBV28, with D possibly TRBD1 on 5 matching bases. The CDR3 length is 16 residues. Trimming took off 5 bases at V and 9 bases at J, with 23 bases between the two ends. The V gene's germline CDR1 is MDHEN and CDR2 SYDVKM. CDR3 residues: CASSHSGGTHFWPQHF. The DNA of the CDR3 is TGTGCCAGCAGTCACTCGGGCGGGACTCATTTTTGGCCCCAGCATTTT.

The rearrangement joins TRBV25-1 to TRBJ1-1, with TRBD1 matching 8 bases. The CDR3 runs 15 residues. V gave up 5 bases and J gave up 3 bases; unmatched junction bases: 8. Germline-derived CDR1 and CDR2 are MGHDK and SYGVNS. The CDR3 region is CASSIHRGIDTEAFF. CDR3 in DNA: TGTGCCAGCAGTATTCACAGGGGGATCGACACTGAAGCTTTCTTT.